This TCR beta chain was captured in a study of blood T cell repertoires in COVID-19. In germline, CDR1 is ENHRY, CDR2 SYGVKD. The CDR3 is 13 residues long. Trimming took 1 base from V and 7 from J, leaving 10 bases between them. Authors' analysis steps: Cell counts per sample came from amplifying reference gene primers. Here immunoSEQ multiplex PCR was the method, and the copy in TCRdb shows in-frame clones only, minus some. V and J calls and clone size are as listed in that table; D and trimming were resolved from the DNA. The sample contains around 250,000 clones, about 87% of which appear only once.

The J gene is TRBJ1-1, the V gene TRBV10-3; a possible D gene is TRBD1 (5 bases). Sequencing was carried out using PBMCs or T cells enriched from blood (not recorded which). This clonotype originated in a woman aged 40-49 years who had been exposed to COVID-19. In nucleotides, the CDR3 is TGTGCCATCAGTGAGTATGACAGCCGTGAAGCTTTCTTT. The encoded protein is CAISEYDSREAFF.